A single sample gave rise to the 15 T cell receptor beta chains below, sequenced in a study of blood T cells in healthy people across ages. Primed by a sample-barcoded 5' primer and a J-beta primer mix, a second PCR proceeded for roughly 6 to 12 cycles. TCRdb itself ran the 5' RACE reads through MiXCR, one entry per CDR3 protein. This table has hundreds of thousands of distinct CDR3 sequences, roughly 44% appearing once. The sequenced material came from blood. These receptors were collected from a man in his sixties in good health.

This clonotype was counted between two and nine times. The rearrangement joins TRBV10-3 to TRBJ1-2; D possibly corresponds to TRBD1 (5 bases). CDR3 length: 17 residues. The germline CDR1 and CDR2 sequences are ENHRY and SYGVKD. With 3 bases removed from V and 4 bases from J, the gap between germline ends came to 21 bases. The CDR3 nucleotides read TGTGCCATCAGTGACACATCACCGACAGATTTAGGCTATGGCTACACCTTC. It translates to CAISDTSPTDLGYGYTF.

The chain uses TRBV7-2 and TRBJ2-4, with D perhaps matching TRBD2 (7 bases). The J call may be faulty, since TRBJ2-7 better matches the DNA end. Germline CDR1 and CDR2: SGHTA and FQGNSA. The length of the CDR3 is 15 residues. CDR3: CASSLEARGGYEQYF. In DNA form, the CDR3 reads TGTGCCAGCAGCTTAGAGGCTAGGGGGGGATACGAGCAGTACTTC.

The chain carries TRBV2 and TRBJ1-2; the match to TRBD1 covers 8 bases. This CDR3 is 12 amino acids long. CDR1 and CDR2 from the germline V gene are SNHLY and FYNNEI. V dropped 6 bases and J dropped 10; count of bases not matched to a gene: 7. Here the CDR3 DNA reads TGTGCCAGCAGGGGTCCAGGGGGCATCTACACCTTC. Translation gives CASRGPGGIYTF. The full variable domain, completed using reference TRBV2 and TRBJ1-2, is EPEVTQTPSHQVTQMGQEVILRCVPISNHLYFYWYRQILGQKVEFLVSFYNNEISEKSEIFDDQFSVERPDGSNFTLKIRSTKLEDSAMYFCASRGPGGIYTFGSGTRLTVV.

In regard to this clonotype: Compared with germline, one end of the junction differs, possibly owing to a read error. In nucleotides, the CDR3 is TGCAGTGCCAGAGGACAGGGGGTTTCACCCCTCCACTTT. Translating gives CSARGQGVSPLHF. This chain connects TRBV20-1 to TRBJ1-6, with 10 nucleotides matching TRBD1. There are 13 residues in the CDR3. Germline V lookup: CDR1 DFQATT, CDR2 SNEGSKA (reference sequence).

J is TRBJ1-6 and V is TRBV14; D remains ambiguous. Between the trimmed V and J ends, which lost 4 bases and 0 bases, there was a span of 1 base. CDR1 SGHDN and CDR2 FVKESK come from the germline V gene. The CDR3 sequence is 13 residues long. CDR3 sequence reads: CASSPSYNSPLHF. Here the CDR3 DNA reads TGTGCCAGCAGCCCCTCCTATAATTCACCCCTCCACTTT.

This chain links TRBV30 with TRBJ1-5; no clear D gene. In germline, CDR1 is GTSNPN, CDR2 SVGIG (reference sequence). Trimming pared 3 bases from V and 10 bases from J, leaving 13 bases between. The CDR3 is 12 amino acids. The CDR3 reads CAWSWGIEPQHF. CDR3 nucleotides: TGTGCCTGGAGCTGGGGAATCGAACCCCAGCATTTT.

V gene TRBV4-1 combines with J gene TRBJ2-1; D remains unclear. Per germline, CDR1 MGHRA and CDR2 YSYEKL. The length of the CDR3 is 17 residues. Trimming took off 0 bases at V and 1 base at J, with 13 bases between the two ends. CDR3 sequence (DNA): TGCGCCAGCAGCCAAGATAACGGATACGCGTCCTACAATGAGCAGTTCTTC. Translating it yields CASSQDNGYASYNEQFF.

V usage is TRBV20-1 and J usage is TRBJ2-5; TRBD1 matches at 8 bases. The tail of the sequence fits TRBJ2-7 better, so the J call may be wrong. The CDR3 totals 14 residues. From germline, CDR1 is DFQATT and CDR2 SNEGSKA (reference sequence). CDR3 DNA: TGCAGTGCTTATGGGAGACAGGGGCCAAACGAGCAGTACTTC. Its protein is CSAYGRQGPNEQYF.

The chain combines TRBV28 with TRBJ2-3; weak D call: TRBD1 (6 bases). This CDR3 is built from 16 residues. The germline CDR1 and CDR2 sequences are MDHEN and SYDVKM. Trimming took off 3 bases at V and 6 bases at J, with 19 bases between the two ends. CDR3 amino acids: CASSLGRQAWGDTQYF. The CDR3 DNA reads as TGTGCCAGCAGTTTGGGCAGACAGGCCTGGGGGGATACGCAGTATTTT.

V gene TRBV15 combines with J gene TRBJ2-5; 8 nucleotides match TRBD1. CDR3 length: 16 amino acids. Germline V gene data show CDR1 as LNHNV and CDR2 as YYDKDF (reference sequence). V shed 1 base and J 1 base; nucleotides not matched to a gene: 5. CDR3 residues: CATSRVRGQGQETQYF. Written as DNA, the CDR3 is TGTGCCACCAGCAGAGTGCGTGGACAGGGCCAAGAGACCCAGTACTTC.

There are a few counts of this clonotype. The chain couples TRBV7-9 to TRBJ2-7; D uncertain. The V end lost 3 bases, the J end lost 0 bases, and 6 bases lay between the germline ends. There are 13 residues in the CDR3. CDR1 SEHNR and CDR2 FQNEAQ come from the germline V gene (reference sequence). CDR3 amino acids: CASSFDTSYEQYF. CDR3 DNA: TGTGCCAGCAGCTTCGACACCTCCTACGAGCAGTACTTC.

V usage is TRBV6-2 or TRBV6-3 and J usage is TRBJ2-5; TRBD2 agrees at 8 bases. Germline lookup yields CDR1 MNHEY and CDR2 SVGEGT. V was pared by 2 bases and J by 5 bases, with 7 bases of the junction left unmatched. CDR3 length: 15 amino acids. The CDR3 sequence: CASSYGAGGRETQYF. In DNA form, the CDR3 reads TGTGCCAGCAGTTACGGGGCGGGGGGCAGGGAGACCCAGTACTTC.

This clonotype has a handful of counts. The V call is TRBV20-1, the J call TRBJ2-7; D may be TRBD2 (6 bases). Germline CDR1 is DFQATT and CDR2 is SNEGSKA (reference sequence). This CDR3 is built from 12 residues. Deletions cut 0 bases from V and 3 bases from J, with 6 bases between. This CDR3 is CSAREEGYEQYF. The CDR3 nucleotides read TGCAGTGCTAGAGAGGAGGGCTACGAGCAGTACTTC.

The chain uses TRBV3-1 and TRBJ2-2; D remains unclear. V gave up 4 bases and J gave up 4 bases, with 13 bases separating them. From germline, CDR1 is LGHDT and CDR2 YNNKEL (reference sequence). This CDR3 is built from 15 residues. DNA for the CDR3: TGTGCCAGCAGCCCCAGACGGACGAGCACCGGGGAGCTGTTTTTT. This sequence encodes CASSPRRTSTGELFF.

The J gene is TRBJ1-2, the V gene TRBV7-9; possibly TRBD1 for D (6 bases). Germline V gene lookup returns CDR1 SEHNR and CDR2 FQNEAQ (reference sequence). V lost 2 bases, J lost 6 bases, and 13 bases lay in between. The CDR3 sequence is 14 residues long. This CDR3 is CASSLQGMGHGYTF. The CDR3 DNA follows: TGTGCCAGCAGCTTACAGGGGATGGGGCATGGCTACACCTTC.